The 3 T cell receptor beta chains below come from one sample, sequenced in a study of CXCR3-negative and CXCR3-positive naive CD8 T cells. For these receptors, no antigen is known. Whole-study results and caveats: Greater hydrophobicity was found in TRB CDR3s of CXCR3-positive naive cells than of CXCR3-negative naive cells.

UMI-labeled 5' RACE TRB cDNA libraries were prepared from the cells. TCRdb reprocessed the 5' RACE reads, keeping one entry per CDR3 protein, no DNA. The sample totals 60,000 to 65,000 distinct CDR3 sequences; its top ten clones hold about 4.9%. The sample was naive CXCR3+ CD8+ T cells from blood. Sample subset: CD45RO-CCR7+CD27+CD95- naive CD8+ T cells expressing CXCR3 (TNR3+). The receptors originated from a human donor in good health. Some clones in this sample may be carry-over from other donors' samples.

The chain employs TRBV19 and TRBJ2-1; TCRdb's assignment of TRBD1 cannot be checked, as there is no DNA. In germline, CDR1 is LNHDA, CDR2 SQIVND (reference sequence). The CDR3 runs 16 residues. CDR3 in amino acids: CASSQNQGASYNEQFF. Based on the CDR3 plus reference TRBV19 and TRBJ2-1, the full variable domain is DGGITQSPKYLFRKEGQNVTLSCEQNLNHDAMYWYRQDPGQGLRLIYYSQIVNDFQKGDIAEGYSVSREKKESFPLTVTSAQKNPTAFYLCASSQNQGASYNEQFFGPGTRLTVL.

The chain recombines TRBV7-6 with TRBJ2-2; TCRdb's assignment of TRBD1 cannot be checked, as there is no DNA. This CDR3 is 15 amino acids long. Germline CDR1 is SGHVS and CDR2 is FNYEAQ. The CDR3 reads CASSSRTANTGELFF.

The chain joins TRBV29-1 to TRBJ1-2; the TRBD1 assignment by TCRdb is unverifiable without DNA. Germline V gives CDR1 SQVTM, CDR2 ANQGSEA. This CDR3 is 13 amino acids long. This CDR3 is CSVPGIREYGYTF.